These 19 T cell receptor beta chains originate from one sample sequenced in a study of beta chain features in type 1 diabetes. These receptors lack a known antigen. Sequencing targeted expressed TCRB transcripts, as all isolated RNA had been reverse transcribed. Here immunoSEQ multiplex PCR was the method, and the copy in TCRdb shows in-frame clones only, minus some. The sample consists of around 170,000 clones, about 10% of them appearing once. Study-level points and caveats: In every one of the four CD4+ subsets, TCRB CDR3s were moderately but significantly shorter in Type 1 diabetes patients.

The sequencing sample was made of central memory CD4+ T cells from blood. The receptor source for this set is a woman under 40 with type 1 diabetes.

This clone was counted only a few times. J is TRBJ2-7 and V is TRBV5-4; perhaps TRBD1 as D (5 bases). There are 13 residues in the CDR3. Germline CDR1 reads SGHNT; CDR2 reads YYREEE (reference sequence). The V end lost 10 bases, the J end lost 0 bases, and 14 bases lay between the germline ends. The CDR3 is CAARAGDSYEQYF. DNA of the CDR3: TGTGCCGCCAGGGCAGGCGACTCCTACGAGCAGTACTTC.

J is TRBJ2-5 and V is TRBV7-7; 8 bases are a match to TRBD2. Looked up from germline, CDR1 is SSHAT and CDR2 is FNYEAQ (reference sequence). CDR3 length: 11 residues. The CDR3 here is CASGTQETQYF. Here the CDR3 DNA reads TGTGCTAGCGGGACTCAAGAGACCCAGTACTTC.

This rearrangement joins TRBV10-1 to TRBJ2-3, with a possible D match to TRBD1 (5 bases). V gave up 5 bases and J gave up 6 bases, with 9 bases separating them. CDR1 and CDR2 (germline): WNHNN, SYGVQD (reference sequence). The CDR3 has 12 amino acids. The CDR3 DNA sequence: TGCGCCAGCAGTCCAAGGGGCGATACGCAGTATTTT. Translated: CASSPRGDTQYF.

This clone was picked up a small number of times. The chain recombines TRBV23-1 with TRBJ2-4; D remains ambiguous. TRBV23-1 belongs to the ORF category, with a function that is uncertain. This CDR3 region has 13 residues. V dropped 6 bases and J dropped 5 bases, with 11 bases sitting between them. The CDR3 sequence is CASSLEFQNIQYF. The CDR3 region has the DNA TGCGCCAGCAGCCTAGAATTCCAAAACATTCAGTACTTC.

This chain joins TRBV9 and TRBJ2-3; D not resolved. The CDR3 runs to 14 residues. Germline loops: CDR1 SGDLS, CDR2 YYNGEE. V dropped 0 bases and J dropped 7 bases, with 12 bases sitting between them. CDR3 nucleotide sequence: TGTGCCAGCAGCGTAGCCGACTGGATGCATACGCAGTATTTT. Amino acid sequence: CASSVADWMHTQYF.

The V call is TRBV9, the J call TRBJ1-2, with D maybe TRBD1 (5 bases). Germline-derived CDR1 and CDR2 are SGDLS and YYNGEE. The CDR3 length is 13 residues. The ends were cut back, 0 bases at V and 8 bases at J, with 11 bases in the middle. The DNA of the CDR3 is TGTGCCAGCAGCGTAGGTAGACAGAAAGGCTACACCTTC. Protein product: CASSVGRQKGYTF. The variable domain in full, completed from reference TRBV9 and TRBJ1-2, reads DSGVTQTPKHLITATGQRVTLRCSPRSGDLSVYWYQQSLDQGLQFLIQYYNGEERAKGNILERFSAQQFPDLHSELNLSSLELGDSALYFCASSVGRQKGYTFGSGTRLTVV.

The chain has TRBV7-9 and TRBJ2-5; the match to TRBD1 covers 8 bases. Germline CDR1 is SEHNR and CDR2 is FQNEAQ (reference sequence). The CDR3 contains 15 residues. The ends lost 5 bases at V and 5 bases at J; junction bases unmatched: 10. For the CDR3, the DNA is TGTGCCAGCAGCCCATCTCGGACAGGGTTGGAGACCCAGTACTTC. This encodes CASSPSRTGLETQYF.

This clone was counted only a few times. The V and J genes are TRBV5-1 and TRBJ1-2; D is possibly TRBD1 (5 bases). The V end was cut by 7 bases, the J end by 4 bases, with 17 bases between. The CDR3 consists of 14 residues. Germline CDR1 and CDR2: SGHRS and YFSETQ. The CDR3 DNA follows: TGCGCCAGCTCTGAACCGGCGGGGGGCTATGGCTACACCTTC. Its protein is CASSEPAGGYGYTF.

This chain links TRBV7-2 with TRBJ1-2; D perhaps matches TRBD1 (6 bases). The ends were cut back, 1 base at V and 7 bases at J, with 13 bases in the middle. Germline V gives CDR1 SGHTA, CDR2 FQGNSA. The CDR3 loop spans 14 amino acids. CDR3: CASSLGGGMGGYTF. CDR3 coding DNA: TGTGCCAGCAGCTTAGGAGGGGGAATGGGTGGCTACACCTTC.

This clone was detected ten times or more. The CDR3 bases are TGTGCCATCAGTGAAAGGGGGCCGCCCGCAGATACGCAGTATTTT. The encoded protein is CAISERGPPADTQYF. This chain connects TRBV10-3 to TRBJ2-3; 7 bases match TRBD1. Trimming cost V 3 bases and J 4 bases; bases outside gene matches: 7. Germline V gives CDR1 ENHRY, CDR2 SYGVKD. The length of the CDR3 is 15 residues.

The chain links TRBV5-1 to TRBJ2-5; 9 bases line up with TRBD2. This CDR3 has 15 amino acids. Germline trimming cut 2 bases from V and 4 bases from J; bases unmatched to any gene: 6. Germline values: CDR1 SGHRS, CDR2 YFSETQ. CDR3 region: CASSFPGLAIETQYF. The CDR3 bases are TGCGCCAGCAGCTTTCCGGGACTAGCTATAGAGACCCAGTACTTC.

This clone was detected only a few times. The chain combines TRBV5-6 with TRBJ1-2; TRBD1 matches at 7 bases. Trimming at V came to 4 bases and at J to 5 bases, leaving 5 bases not matched to a gene. Germline CDR1 is SGHDT and CDR2 is YYEEEE. The CDR3 length is 13 residues. DNA for the CDR3: TGTGCCAGCAGCATCCGACAGGGATATGGCTACACCTTC. Protein product: CASSIRQGYGYTF.

The chain joins TRBV18 to TRBJ2-7, with 7 bases identical to TRBD1. Germline V lookup: CDR1 KGHSH, CDR2 LQKENI. This CDR3 has 13 residues. Germline trimming cut 3 bases from V and 3 bases from J; bases unmatched to any gene: 2. The CDR3 DNA follows: TGTGCCAGCTCACCGGGGACAGACTACGAGCAGTACTTC. Translation: CASSPGTDYEQYF. Together with reference TRBV18 and TRBJ2-7, the CDR3 gives the full variable domain: NAGVMQNPRHLVRRRGQEARLRCSPMKGHSHVYWYRQLPEEGLKFMVYLQKENIIDESGMPKERFSAEFPKEGPSILRIQQVVRGDSAAYFCASSPGTDYEQYFGPGTRLTVT.

This clone was seen more than once but under ten times. This sequence joins TRBV7-6 and TRBJ2-5; 7 positions agree with TRBD2. V shed 1 base and J 3 bases; nucleotides not matched to a gene: 5. The CDR3 is 15 amino acids. CDR1 is SGHVS and CDR2 is FNYEAQ in the germline V gene. CDR3: CASSLGGGPKETQYF. DNA for the CDR3: TGTGCCAGCAGCTTAGGGGGAGGGCCAAAAGAGACCCAGTACTTC.

The chain uses TRBV18 and TRBJ1-1, with 8 bases matching TRBD1. Germline V CDR1 and CDR2: KGHSH, LQKENI. The CDR3 totals 16 residues. With V trimmed by 6 bases and J by 2 bases, 11 bases remained unmatched. CDR3 bases: TGTGCCAGCTCCCTCGGGAAGACAGGGGATAACACTGAAGCTTTCTTT. Translating gives CASSLGKTGDNTEAFF.

This clone was counted between two and nine times. The V and J genes are TRBV4-1 and TRBJ1-2; 7 positions agree with TRBD1. The CDR3 is made up of 16 amino acids. Germline values: CDR1 MGHRA, CDR2 YSYEKL. J lost 2 bases, V lost 1 base, and 7 bases had no gene match. The CDR3 DNA reads as TGCGCCAGCAGCCAAGTACCGGGACAGCTCAACTATGGCTACACCTTC. It encodes CASSQVPGQLNYGYTF.

The V gene is TRBV2, the J gene TRBJ2-1, with D unresolved. Germline V lookup: CDR1 SNHLY, CDR2 FYNNEI. The CDR3 runs 11 residues. The V gene lost 5 bases and the J gene lost 4 bases, with 3 bases spanning the gap. CDR3 loop: CASSIYNEQFF. The CDR3 DNA reads as TGTGCCAGCAGTATATACAATGAGCAGTTCTTC. Based on the CDR3 plus reference TRBV2 and TRBJ2-1, the full variable domain is EPEVTQTPSHQVTQMGQEVILRCVPISNHLYFYWYRQILGQKVEFLVSFYNNEISEKSEIFDDQFSVERPDGSNFTLKIRSTKLEDSAMYFCASSIYNEQFFGPGTRLTVL.

The V gene is TRBV6-5, the J gene TRBJ1-2; 7 nucleotides agree with TRBD1. Unmatched junction bases numbered 8, after V lost 6 bases and J lost 4 bases. From germline, CDR1 is MNHEY and CDR2 SVGAGI. This CDR3 has 14 residues. This chain's CDR3 is CASRRDRGGYGYTF. The CDR3 DNA reads TGTGCCAGCAGACGGGACAGAGGAGGCTATGGCTACACCTTC.

The rearrangement links TRBV19 to TRBJ2-7; 9 positions agree with TRBD1. V shed 8 bases, J shed 5 bases, and the junction held 10 bases outside the gene matches. The germline gives CDR1 LNHDA, CDR2 SQIVND (reference sequence). The length of the CDR3 is 14 residues. The CDR3 coding sequence is TGTGCCAGTGCGGGCCGGGACAGGGTTCACGAGCAGTACTTC. As protein: CASAGRDRVHEQYF. Supplemented by reference TRBV19 and TRBJ2-7, the full variable domain reads DGGITQSPKYLFRKEGQNVTLSCEQNLNHDAMYWYRQDPGQGLRLIYYSQIVNDFQKGDIAEGYSVSREKKESFPLTVTSAQKNPTAFYLCASAGRDRVHEQYFGPGTRLTVT.